This T cell receptor beta chain was profiled in a study of blood T cell repertoires in COVID-19. Study in general: The study drew acute and convalescent COVID-19 samples from the United States, Italy and Spain. In each case, the material was cDNA or gDNA derived from T cells, B-cell-depleted T cells, or PBMCs.

Authors' processing steps: From reference gene primer amplification, estimates of nucleated cell counts were derived. Profiling relied on immunoSEQ multiplex PCR, and the TCRdb table lists in-frame clones only, not all of them. The V and J calls and clone size come from that table; D and trimming were worked out from the DNA. The data hold under 250,000 clones, with 70% to 90% observed a single time. This CDR3 comprises 14 residues. V was pared by 2 bases and J by 7 bases, with 12 bases between. Germline assignment: CDR1 LNHDA and CDR2 SQIVND (reference sequence). The chain is built from TRBV19 and TRBJ1-5; perhaps TRBD1 as D (5 bases). This TCR was sampled from a woman aged 70-85 years with active or convalescent COVID-19. The material sequenced was peripheral blood. The CDR3 DNA is TGTGCCAGTAGTATATTGGTTGGGGCCCAGCCCCAGCATTTT. It specifies CASSILVGAQPQHF.